This record covers a single T cell receptor beta chain. The antigen is not known. The data belong to a study of OX40 agonist ivuxolimab in advanced cancers. Study observations and caveats: Among the lowest levels of clonal expansion were found in partial responders at 0.1-3.0 mg/kg.

Some clones are missing from TCRdb's copy, which holds only in-frame ones; the method was immunoSEQ multiplex PCR. Of 70,000 or so clones listed, about 85% are singletons. Germline-derived CDR1 and CDR2 are GTSNPN and SVGIG (reference sequence). V gave up 2 bases and J gave up 5 bases; unmatched junction bases: 1. This CDR3 region has 12 residues. The V call is TRBV30, the J call TRBJ2-7; 9 nucleotides align to TRBD1. This clonotype was obtained from an adult with an advanced solid tumor such as melanoma, head and neck, liver or kidney cancer. This sample comprised CD4+ or CD8+ T cells sorted from blood, obtained in a trial of the OX40 agonist ivuxolimab. The CDR3 sequence: CAWSRQGDEQYF. CDR3 DNA sequence: TGTGCCTGGAGTCGACAGGGGGACGAGCAGTACTTC.